Listed here is a single T cell receptor beta chain. This entry comes from a study of T cell responses to AZD1222 COVID-19 vaccine. The CDR3 is 12 residues long. The germline CDR1 and CDR2 sequences are MNHEY and SMNVEV (reference sequence). V gave up 6 bases and J gave up 1 base, with 6 bases separating them. Assay: immunoSEQ multiplex PCR; the TCRdb copy retains only in-frame clones and omits some. Altogether about 78,000 clones are present, about nine tenths being singletons, with the ten largest covering around 3.4%. The TCR originated in an adult who received the AZD1222 COVID-19 vaccine. This chain uses TRBV27 with TRBJ1-2; the D is unclear. Source: peripheral blood, taken 28 days after the second AZD1222 dose. The CDR3 nucleotides read TGTGCCAGCAGAGCGAGTAACTATGGCTACACCTTC. This sequence encodes CASRASNYGYTF.